These 17 T cell receptor beta chains share one sample of origin, sequenced in a study of regulatory T cells in long-lasting Graves disease. iRepertoire HTBI primers and Arm-PCR of CDR3 regions built TCR beta libraries. TCRdb re-analysed the multiplex PCR reads in MiXCR, keeping a single row per CDR3 protein. In the table there are 450,000 to 650,000 distinct CDR3 sequences, 16% of which are singletons. Time point noted: newly diagnosed GD, antithyroid drugs for less than 3 months. From RNA extracted from PBMCs, the TCR library was made. This sample also belongs to another study, concerning T cells in Graves' hyperthyroidism and ophthalmopathy.

The material sequenced was peripheral blood mononuclear cells (PBMCs), taken at new diagnosis, from a patient treated with antithyroid drugs. The receptors were sampled from a woman aged 35-65 years with Graves disease.

The V gene is TRBV10-2, the J gene TRBJ1-3, with D possibly TRBD1 on 6 matching bases. The CDR3 is 15 residues long. CDR1 is WSHSY and CDR2 is SAAADI in the germline V gene. Trimming pared 3 bases from V and 2 bases from J, leaving 11 bases between. DNA for the CDR3: TGCGCCAGCAGTGATGTGGGGGCCGCTGGAAACACCATATATTTT. Protein sequence: CASSDVGAAGNTIYF.

This clonotype has at least ten counts. The junction does not match germline at one end; this may be a read error. The chain joins TRBV5-6 to TRBJ1-6; D is uncertain. The CDR3 consists of 15 residues. Germline loops: CDR1 SGHDT, CDR2 YYEEEE. The CDR3 sequence: CASSLGVGANSPLHF. In DNA, the CDR3 is TGTGCCAGCAGTTTGGGAGTGGGTGCCAATTCACCCCTCCACTTT.

Points on this clonotype: A much larger clone is a single base away; this may be a read error. The chain joins TRBV11-2 to TRBJ2-5, with 9 bases matching TRBD2. The tail of the sequence fits TRBJ2-1 better, so the J call may be wrong. CDR1 SGHAT and CDR2 FQNNGV come from the germline V gene. The CDR3 length is 17 residues. CDR3 sequence (DNA): TGTGCCAGCAGCTCTCCGACAGTAGCGGGGGTCCTCAATGAGCAGTTCTTC. It codes for CASSSPTVAGVLNEQFF.

The chain carries TRBV15 and TRBJ2-3; no clear D. There are 14 residues in the CDR3. Trimming stripped 0 bases from V and 2 bases from J, with 6 bases between. Germline CDR1 is LNHNV and CDR2 is YYDKDF (reference sequence). CDR3 residues: CATSRDRATDTQYF. The DNA of the CDR3 is TGTGCCACCAGCAGAGATCGGGCCACAGATACGCAGTATTTT.

This clonotype was observed a handful of times. The CDR3 DNA reads TGCGCCAGCAGCCCATTGAGTGACAGAAACTATGGCTACACCTTC. Translating it yields CASSPLSDRNYGYTF. The chain employs TRBV4-1 and TRBJ1-2; D might be TRBD1 (5 bases). This CDR3 is 15 amino acids long. V was cut by 4 bases and J by 2 bases, with 14 bases left in between. Germline V gene lookup returns CDR1 MGHRA and CDR2 YSYEKL.

This clonotype has ten or more counts. The rearrangement links TRBV3-1 to TRBJ1-2; D not resolved. The CDR3 is made up of 14 amino acids. Trimming took 0 bases from V and 7 from J, leaving 12 bases between them. CDR1 is LGHDT and CDR2 is YNNKEL in the germline V gene (reference sequence). The CDR3 sequence: CASSQELGRSGYTF. The CDR3 DNA follows: TGTGCCAGCAGCCAAGAACTGGGGAGGAGTGGCTACACCTTC.

On this clonotype: A much larger clone sits a single nucleotide away, making a read error possible. The CDR3 DNA sequence: TGTGCCTGCAGTACCGGGACAGGCTCCCGGCTTACCTTC. It specifies CACSTGTGSRLTF. The J gene is TRBJ1-2, the V gene TRBV6-1; 8 bases fit TRBD1. The CDR3 is 13 amino acids. Germline CDR1 MNHNS, CDR2 SASEGT.

This clonotype came up many times. V is TRBV11-2 and J is TRBJ2-7, with 8 bases lining up with TRBD1. This CDR3 contains 15 residues. Losses at the gene ends were 7 bases for V and 2 bases for J; bases not matched to a gene: 10. In germline, CDR1 is SGHAT, CDR2 FQNNGV. CDR3 nucleotides: TGTGCCAGCACCTTGGGACAGGCCGGAACCTACGAGCAGTACTTC. Translation: CASTLGQAGTYEQYF.

This clonotype was observed a handful of times. V usage is TRBV12-3 or TRBV12-4 and J usage is TRBJ2-5, with D maybe TRBD2 (5 bases). The CDR3 runs 15 residues. Trimming shortened V by 5 bases and J by 5 bases, and 18 bases separated the two germline ends. CDR3 sequence (DNA): TGTGCCAGCAGTCCCCAGGTGGGAGTGGTTGAGACCCAGTACTTC. This encodes CASSPQVGVVETQYF.

In this sample, this clonotype turned up a few times. The chain recombines TRBV3-1 with TRBJ1-2; D gene unclear. CDR1 is LGHDT, CDR2 YNNKEL, per germline (reference sequence). The V gene lost 0 bases and the J gene lost 8 bases, with 19 bases spanning the gap. CDR3 length equals 16 residues. Written as DNA, the CDR3 is TGTGCCAGCAGCCAAGATTGGCGGGGAACCATCAAAGGCTACACCTTC. Translating gives CASSQDWRGTIKGYTF.

This clonotype was counted many times. The chain links TRBV27 to TRBJ2-1; 7 bases are shared with TRBD2. Germline trimming cut 1 base from V and 2 bases from J; bases unmatched to any gene: 5. Germline values: CDR1 MNHEY, CDR2 SMNVEV (reference sequence). The CDR3 is made up of 16 amino acids. CDR3 sequence (DNA): TGTGCCAGCAGTTTATTGGGCGGGGGTCCCTACAATGAGCAGTTCTTC. Translated, it gives CASSLLGGGPYNEQFF.

This clonotype was seen a few times. The J gene is TRBJ1-2, the V gene TRBV29-1; D is unresolved. CDR3 length: 12 residues. Germline values: CDR1 SQVTM, CDR2 ANQGSEA. With 3 bases removed from V and 4 bases from J, the gap between germline ends came to 9 bases. CDR3 residues: CSVDKALYGYTF. CDR3 DNA sequence: TGCAGCGTTGACAAGGCCCTCTATGGCTACACCTTC.

This clonotype has only a few counts. The chain combines TRBV19 with TRBJ1-1, with D hard to call. The CDR3 is made up of 14 amino acids. Germline CDR1 reads LNHDA; CDR2 reads SQIVND (reference sequence). Trimming removed 7 bases from V and 3 bases from J, with 15 bases in between. CDR3 residues: CASTRPLRDTEAFF. The CDR3 DNA is TGTGCCAGTACCCGACCCCTGCGGGACACTGAAGCTTTCTTT.

The chain combines TRBV2 with TRBJ1-5; no clear D gene. V lost 5 bases, J lost 3 bases, and 14 bases lay in between. From germline, CDR1 is SNHLY and CDR2 FYNNEI. The CDR3 spans 15 residues. The CDR3, as DNA: TGTGCCAGCAGTCTCAGGAGCCTTTACAATCAGCCCCAGCATTTT. Amino acid sequence: CASSLRSLYNQPQHF.

This clonotype was picked up many times. The rearrangement uses TRBV6-5 and TRBJ2-7; D gene uncertain. Trimming pared 4 bases from V and 5 bases from J, leaving 9 bases between. This CDR3 spans 12 amino acids. Germline V gives CDR1 MNHEY, CDR2 SVGAGI. The CDR3 here is CASSLMGHEQYF. The CDR3 coding sequence is TGTGCCAGCAGTTTAATGGGCCACGAGCAGTACTTC.

This clonotype was recorded a few times. This chain links TRBV4-1 with TRBJ1-2; D possibly corresponds to TRBD1 (6 bases). Deletions cut 1 base from V and 4 bases from J, with 10 bases between. The CDR3 is made up of 14 amino acids. CDR1 and CDR2 from the germline V gene are MGHRA and YSYEKL. CDR3 bases: TGCGCCAGCAGCCAAGTGCAGGACAGCTATGGCTACACCTTC. The encoded protein is CASSQVQDSYGYTF.

This clonotype was counted at least ten times. The CDR3 region is CASSSKAVFPDTQYF. CDR3 bases: TGTGCCAGCAGTAGTAAGGCAGTTTTTCCAGATACGCAGTATTTT. This chain links TRBV6-1 with TRBJ2-3; D not certain. In germline, CDR1 is MNHNS, CDR2 SASEGT. V lost 5 bases and J lost 4, with 16 bases in between. There are 15 residues in the CDR3.